This entry lists 27 T cell receptor beta chains sequenced from one sample in a study of response to subunit inactivated influenza vaccine. Each CDR3 protein gets one entry after TCRdb re-called the RT-PCR reads with MiXCR. The table records around 480,000 distinct CDR3 sequences, 15% to 20% of them present only once. The input for sequencing was CD4+ T cells sorted from PBMCs, taken about 23 months after vaccination. These TCRs come from a man aged 50 to 69 who received an inactivated influenza vaccine.

V usage is TRBV7-2 and J usage is TRBJ2-7; 12 bases map to TRBD2. CDR3 length: 13 amino acids. Germline assignment: CDR1 SGHTA and CDR2 FQGNSA. Trimming took 6 bases from V and 8 from J; bases not matched to a gene: 5. In DNA, the CDR3 is TGTGCCAGCAGGGGACTAGCGGGTACGAAGCAGTACTTC. It specifies CASRGLAGTKQYF. Looking up the rest from reference TRBV7-2 and TRBJ2-7 gives the full variable domain: GAGVSQSPSNKVTEKGKDVELRCDPISGHTALYWYRQSLGQGLEFLIYFQGNSAPDKSGLPSDRFSAERTGGSVSTLTIQRTQQEDSAVYLCASRGLAGTKQYFGPGTRLTVT.

This sequence joins TRBV5-1 and TRBJ2-3, with D possibly being TRBD1 or TRBD2 (6 bases each). This CDR3 is 16 amino acids long. V was trimmed by 1 base and J by 8 bases, leaving 20 bases between them. Germline values: CDR1 SGHRS, CDR2 YFSETQ. The CDR3 coding sequence is TGCGCCAGCAGCTTGTCCCCCTCCAGTGGAGGGGGTACGCAGTATTTT. It yields the protein CASSLSPSSGGGTQYF.

This clonotype occurred a few times. The genes are TRBV4-1 and TRBJ1-5, with D possibly TRBD1 on 5 matching bases. This CDR3 has 16 amino acids. Trimming removed 0 bases from V and 1 base from J, with 10 bases in between. Germline V gives CDR1 MGHRA, CDR2 YSYEKL. The CDR3: CASSQESGVSNQPQHF. Written as DNA, the CDR3 is TGCGCCAGCAGCCAAGAATCGGGGGTAAGCAATCAGCCCCAGCATTTT.

This clonotype was seen a few times. The CDR3 nucleotides are TGTGCCAGCGGGGGGTTCGGCAATGAGCAGTTCTTC. Its protein is CASGGFGNEQFF. The chain uses TRBV3-1 and TRBJ2-1; possible D gene TRBD2, 6 bases. The CDR3 is 12 amino acids. The germline V gene has CDR1 LGHDT and CDR2 YNNKEL (reference sequence). Trimming stripped 8 bases from V and 6 bases from J, with 11 bases between.

This clonotype was seen at least ten times. CDR3 coding DNA: TGTGCCAGTAGTATCGACAGGACCCAGGGTACGCAGTATTTT. Protein: CASSIDRTQGTQYF. The chain has TRBV19 and TRBJ2-3; weak D call: TRBD1 (6 bases). Germline assignment: CDR1 LNHDA and CDR2 SQIVND (reference sequence). The germline V and J ends were trimmed by 3 bases and 8 bases, with 15 bases remaining between them. This CDR3 has 14 residues.

This clonotype was seen a handful of times. Written as DNA, the CDR3 is TGTGCCAGCAGCCAAGTAAGACAGGGGATGGAGAACACTGAAGCTTTCTTT. Amino acid sequence: CASSQVRQGMENTEAFF. The chain links TRBV4-2 to TRBJ1-1; 8 positions match TRBD1. The CDR3 consists of 17 residues. Per the germline V gene, CDR1 is LGHNA and CDR2 is YNFKEQ. V was pared by 1 base and J by 1 base, with 8 bases of the junction left unmatched.

In its sample, this clonotype was seen a few times. The chain recombines TRBV7-6 with TRBJ1-3; 7 bases are a match to TRBD1. The CDR3 runs to 16 residues. Trimming cost V 3 bases and J 4 bases; bases outside gene matches: 9. Germline V gene sequence: CDR1 SGHVS, CDR2 FNYEAQ. The CDR3 loop reads CASSFQRQGGGNTIYF. CDR3 DNA: TGTGCCAGCAGCTTTCAGAGACAGGGTGGAGGAAACACCATATATTTT. The full variable domain, rest sourced from reference TRBV7-6 and TRBJ1-3, is GAGVSQSPRYKVTKRGQDVALRCDPISGHVSLYWYRQALGQGPEFLTYFNYEAQQDKSGLPNDRFSAERPEGSISTLTIQRTEQRDSAMYRCASSFQRQGGGNTIYFGEGSWLTVV.

This clonotype was detected only a few times. The chain is built from TRBV29-1 and TRBJ1-1; possible D gene TRBD1, 5 bases. The CDR3 is 11 residues long. The germline V gene encodes CDR1 SQVTM and CDR2 ANQGSEA. The V gene lost 5 bases and the J gene lost 7 bases, with 11 bases spanning the gap. Here the CDR3 DNA reads TGCAGCGTTTTAAAACAGGTTGAAGCTTTCTTT. Its translation is CSVLKQVEAFF. Together with reference TRBV29-1 and TRBJ1-1, the CDR3 gives the full variable domain: SAVISQKPSRDICQRGTSLTIQCQVDSQVTMMFWYRQQPGQSLTLIATANQGSEATYESGFVIDKFPISRPNLTFSTLTVSNMSPEDSSIYLCSVLKQVEAFFGQGTRLTVV.

The genes are TRBV28 and TRBJ1-4, with D possibly being TRBD1 (5 bases). This CDR3 contains 15 residues. Trimming left V 2 bases short and J 11 bases short, with 18 bases between. Per germline, CDR1 MDHEN and CDR2 SYDVKM. The CDR3 reads CASSLQTRGGGKLFF. CDR3 coding DNA: TGTGCCAGCAGTTTACAAACTAGGGGCGGTGGGAAACTGTTTTTT.

In this sample, this clonotype turned up a few times. CDR3: CASSLAIGLAGETQYF. The CDR3 region has the DNA TGTGCCAGCAGCTTAGCGATAGGACTAGCAGGGGAGACCCAGTACTTC. The chain combines TRBV11-2 with TRBJ2-5, with 8 bases that match TRBD2. The V gene's germline CDR1 is SGHAT and CDR2 FQNNGV. The length of the CDR3 is 16 residues. V lost 1 base, J lost 5 bases, and 9 bases stayed unmatched.

The sample holds a few counts of this clonotype. CDR3 in amino acids: CASSFPPTTGGGYTF. The CDR3 coding sequence is TGCGCCAGCAGCTTCCCACCTACGACAGGGGGTGGCTACACCTTC. The chain recombines TRBV5-1 with TRBJ1-2; 9 nucleotides match TRBD1. The CDR3 has 15 amino acids. The V segment lost 2 bases and the J segment 7 bases; nucleotides outside the gene matches: 9. Germline assignment: CDR1 SGHRS and CDR2 YFSETQ.

This clonotype was observed a handful of times. V gene TRBV7-2 combines with J gene TRBJ2-3, with a possible D match to TRBD2 (5 bases). V lost 2 bases to trimming and J lost 0 bases, with 9 bases between them. CDR1 and CDR2 from the germline V gene are SGHTA and FQGNSA. The CDR3 is made up of 15 amino acids. CDR3 in amino acids: CASSLWRTSTDTQYF. The CDR3 DNA is TGTGCCAGCAGCTTATGGCGGACTAGCACAGATACGCAGTATTTT. The full variable domain, rest sourced from reference TRBV7-2 and TRBJ2-3, is GAGVSQSPSNKVTEKGKDVELRCDPISGHTALYWYRQSLGQGLEFLIYFQGNSAPDKSGLPSDRFSAERTGGSVSTLTIQRTQQEDSAVYLCASSLWRTSTDTQYFGPGTRLTVL.

This clonotype was detected a few times. The chain couples TRBV5-1 to TRBJ2-3; the match to TRBD2 covers 9 bases. The V and J ends lost 1 base and 4 bases, in that order; junction bases with no gene match: 7. Germline CDR1 SGHRS, CDR2 YFSETQ. The CDR3 spans 16 residues. CDR3 residues: CASSLTAGGPSDTQYF. CDR3 DNA sequence: TGCGCCAGCAGCTTGACGGCGGGAGGGCCATCAGATACGCAGTATTTT. The full variable domain, completed using reference TRBV5-1 and TRBJ2-3, is KAGVTQTPRYLIKTRGQQVTLSCSPISGHRSVSWYQQTPGQGLQFLFEYFSETQRNKGNFPGRFSGRQFSNSRSEMNVSTLELGDSALYLCASSLTAGGPSDTQYFGPGTRLTVL.

The J gene is TRBJ1-3, the V gene TRBV18; no clear D gene. The CDR3 has 17 residues. The V and J ends lost 1 base and 0 bases respectively, with 13 bases between them. CDR1 and CDR2 from the germline V gene are KGHSH and LQKENI. The CDR3 region is CASSPQWLPASGNTIYF. The DNA for the CDR3 is TGTGCCAGCTCACCACAATGGCTCCCGGCCTCTGGAAACACCATATATTTT.

The chain recombines TRBV7-2 with TRBJ2-1; 10 bases map to TRBD2. V trimming: 3 bases; J trimming: 7 bases; junction bases outside the gene matches: 9. The CDR3 is 16 residues long. Germline V gene data show CDR1 as SGHTA and CDR2 as FQGNSA. The CDR3 bases are TGTGCCAGCAGCTTGCTTAGCGGGAGGTGGAAAAATGAGCAGTTCTTC. The encoded protein is CASSLLSGRWKNEQFF.

This chain links TRBV20-1 with TRBJ2-6; D is perhaps TRBD2 (5 bases). The CDR3 is made up of 18 amino acids. The germline CDR1 and CDR2 sequences are DFQATT and SNEGSKA (reference sequence). V dropped 4 bases and J dropped 0 bases, with 19 bases sitting between them. CDR3 protein: CSATDLTVGSSGANVLTF. The CDR3 DNA reads TGCAGTGCTACCGACCTAACAGTTGGGAGCTCTGGGGCCAACGTCCTGACTTTC.

This clonotype has a handful of counts. This chain uses TRBV20-1 with TRBJ2-4; the D call may be TRBD1 or TRBD2 (5 bases each). CDR3 length equals 16 residues. CDR1 and CDR2 (germline): DFQATT, SNEGSKA (reference sequence). Trimming shortened V by 0 bases and J by 0 bases, and 12 bases separated the two germline ends. Here the CDR3 DNA reads TGCAGTGCTAGAGAATCTACGGGGCTAGCCAAAAACATTCAGTACTTC. Translation: CSARESTGLAKNIQYF.

This clonotype has at least ten counts. This sequence joins TRBV7-2 and TRBJ2-4; no firm D call. Trimming took 1 base from V and 11 from J, leaving 9 bases between them. CDR3 size: 12 residues. Per the germline V gene, CDR1 is SGHTA and CDR2 is FQGNSA. The CDR3 here is CASSLETGFQYF. CDR3 nucleotides: TGTGCCAGCAGCTTAGAGACTGGGTTTCAGTACTTC.

This clonotype was detected only a few times. The genes are TRBV7-2 and TRBJ2-3; 8 nucleotides line up with TRBD1. This CDR3 region has 15 residues. Germline V CDR1 and CDR2: SGHTA, FQGNSA. J gave up 6 bases and V 5 bases, and 10 bases lay outside the gene matches. The CDR3 DNA reads TGTGCCAGCAGCCTCGGACAGGGTCCCTCGGATACGCAGTATTTT. Encoded protein: CASSLGQGPSDTQYF.

The gene calls are TRBV20-1 and TRBJ2-7, with TRBD1 matching over 11 bases. V gave up 5 bases and J gave up 3 bases; unmatched junction bases: 6. The CDR3 totals 14 residues. CDR1 is DFQATT and CDR2 is SNEGSKA in the germline V gene (reference sequence). The CDR3 coding sequence is TGCAGTGCTCCCCGGACAGGGGGCAACTACGAGCAGTACTTC. Translating gives CSAPRTGGNYEQYF.

The chain combines TRBV5-5 with TRBJ2-7, with D possibly matching TRBD1 (6 bases). The CDR3 consists of 15 residues. V lost 4 bases, J lost 2 bases, and 16 bases lay in between. Germline CDR1 and CDR2: SGHKS and YYEKEE (reference sequence). DNA of the CDR3: TGTGCCAGCAGCCCCTGGGGCAGGGGAACCTACGAGCAGTACTTC. Protein product: CASSPWGRGTYEQYF.

The chain combines TRBV20-1 with TRBJ2-7, with D possibly matching TRBD1 (6 bases). This CDR3 has 17 amino acids. CDR1 is DFQATT, CDR2 SNEGSKA, per germline (reference sequence). Trimming shortened V by 6 bases and J by 0 bases, and 24 bases separated the two germline ends. Here the CDR3 reads CSAPRQGLSLSSYEQYF. The CDR3 DNA is TGCAGTGCCCCCAGGCAGGGGCTCTCCCTGAGCTCCTACGAGCAGTACTTC.

The rearrangement joins TRBV11-2 to TRBJ2-1, with TRBD2 as a possible D gene (5 bases). Germline CDR1 SGHAT, CDR2 FQNNGV. The CDR3 is made up of 15 amino acids. V lost 6 bases and J lost 10, with 22 bases in between. The CDR3 region is CASSRTPSGIREQFF. The CDR3 DNA is TGTGCCAGCAGTCGGACTCCCTCGGGAATTCGAGAGCAGTTCTTC.

This clonotype was picked up a small number of times. The V gene is TRBV6-1, the J gene TRBJ2-7; possibly TRBD1 for D (5 bases). The CDR3 is 15 residues long. Germline V gene sequence: CDR1 MNHNS, CDR2 SASEGT. V shed 6 bases and J shed 2 bases, with 17 bases lying between them. The CDR3 here is CASSSQGAPTYEQYF. The CDR3 region has the DNA TGTGCCAGCAGCTCCCAGGGCGCCCCGACCTACGAGCAGTACTTC.

This clonotype has more than one count but fewer than ten. The rearrangement uses TRBV5-1 and TRBJ2-7; perhaps TRBD1 as D (7 bases). The CDR3 length is 14 residues. Germline V gene data show CDR1 as SGHRS and CDR2 as YFSETQ. V was cut by 4 bases and J by 2 bases, with 13 bases left in between. This CDR3 is CASSQGGGTYEQYF. As DNA, the CDR3 is TGCGCCAGCAGCCAAGGGGGCGGGACCTACGAGCAGTACTTC.

There are a few counts of this clonotype. The chain carries TRBV24-1 and TRBJ2-1; the D is unclear. V was cut by 4 bases and J by 7 bases, with 16 bases left in between. CDR3 length: 15 amino acids. Germline V gene data show CDR1 as KGHDR and CDR2 as SFDVKD. CDR3: CATSESGQIRNEQFF. The CDR3 nucleotides read TGTGCCACCAGTGAGTCCGGGCAAATTCGGAATGAGCAGTTCTTC.

This clonotype showed up many times. V and J are TRBV6-2 or TRBV6-3 and TRBJ1-2, with a possible D match to TRBD1 (5 bases). CDR1 MNHEY and CDR2 SVGEGT come from the germline V gene. The CDR3 totals 15 residues. The V gene lost 5 bases and the J gene lost 4 bases, with 17 bases spanning the gap. The CDR3 DNA sequence: TGTGCCAGCAGTCTGGACGGGACTTCACTCTATGGCTACACCTTC. This codes for CASSLDGTSLYGYTF.